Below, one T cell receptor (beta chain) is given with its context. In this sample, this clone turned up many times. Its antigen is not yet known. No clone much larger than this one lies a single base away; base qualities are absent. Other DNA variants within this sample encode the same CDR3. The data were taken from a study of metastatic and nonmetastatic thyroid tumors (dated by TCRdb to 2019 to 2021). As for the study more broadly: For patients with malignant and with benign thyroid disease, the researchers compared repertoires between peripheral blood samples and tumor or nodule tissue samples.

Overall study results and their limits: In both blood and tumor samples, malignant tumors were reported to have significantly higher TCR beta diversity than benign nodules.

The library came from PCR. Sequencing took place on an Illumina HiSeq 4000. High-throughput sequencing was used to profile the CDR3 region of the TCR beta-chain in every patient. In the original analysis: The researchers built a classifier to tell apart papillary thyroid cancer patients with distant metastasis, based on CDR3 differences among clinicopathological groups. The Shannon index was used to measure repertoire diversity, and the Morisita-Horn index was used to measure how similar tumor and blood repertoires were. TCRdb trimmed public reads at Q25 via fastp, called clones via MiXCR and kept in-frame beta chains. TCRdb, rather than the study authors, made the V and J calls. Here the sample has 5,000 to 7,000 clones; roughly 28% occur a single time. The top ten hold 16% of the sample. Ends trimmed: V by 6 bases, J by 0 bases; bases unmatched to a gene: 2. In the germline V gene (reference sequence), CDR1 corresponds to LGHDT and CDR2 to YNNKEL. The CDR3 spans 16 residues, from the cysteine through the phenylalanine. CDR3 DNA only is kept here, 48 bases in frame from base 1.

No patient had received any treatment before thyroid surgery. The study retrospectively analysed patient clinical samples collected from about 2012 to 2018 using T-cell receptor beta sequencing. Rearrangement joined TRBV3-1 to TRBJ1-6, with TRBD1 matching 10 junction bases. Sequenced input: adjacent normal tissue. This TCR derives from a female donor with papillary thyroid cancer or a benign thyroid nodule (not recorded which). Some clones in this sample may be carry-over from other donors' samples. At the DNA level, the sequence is TGTGCCAGCAGAGGACAGGGGGGCTCCTATAATTCACCCCTCCACTTT. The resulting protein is CASRGQGGSYNSPLHF. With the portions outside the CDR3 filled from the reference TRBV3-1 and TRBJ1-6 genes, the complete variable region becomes DTAVSQTPKYLVTQMGNDKSIKCEQNLGHDTMYWYKQDSKKFLKIMFSYNNKELIINETVPNRFSPKSPDKAHLNLHINSLELGDSAVYFCASRGQGGSYNSPLHFGNGTRLTVT.